Listed below are T cell receptor beta chains from one sample, sequenced in a study of OX40 agonist ivuxolimab in advanced cancers. Only in-frame clones appear in the TCRdb table, and some are missing; sequencing was by immunoSEQ multiplex PCR. The sample consists of about 63,000 clones, 81% of them appearing once. Specimen: CD4+ or CD8+ T cells sorted from blood, collected in a trial of the OX40 agonist ivuxolimab. All receptors come from an adult with an advanced solid tumor such as melanoma, head and neck, liver or kidney cancer. CDR3s include the opening cysteine and the closing phenylalanine or tryptophan. Fields, in order: CDR3 DNA, CDR3 protein, D gene, J gene, clone size, V gene. The D gene is left open where the match is weak. Size is stated for part of the rows, as once, few or many counts, or as a class when the clone is expanded.

TGTGCCAGCAGCCCGATACGAACCTTTGGCTACACCTTC,CASSPIRTFGYTF,.,TRBJ1-2,.,TRBV11-2
TGTGCCTGCCGATGGGAAGAAGCTTTCTTT,CACRWEEAFF,.,TRBJ1-1,.,TRBV6-5
TGCGCCAGCAGAACGGGACTAGGCGTGGATGAGCAGTTCTTC,CASRTGLGVDEQFF,TRBD2,TRBJ2-1,.,TRBV5-1
TGTGCCAGCAGCTTGGGGAGTACTAGCGTCTACGAGCAGTACTTC,CASSLGSTSVYEQYF,TRBD2,TRBJ2-7,.,TRBV11-2
TGTGCCAGCAGTGTGCGTCAGGACACTGAAGCTTTCTTT,CASSVRQDTEAFF,.,TRBJ1-1,.,TRBV6-1
TGTGCCGCGTGTAGGGTCTATAATTCACCCCTCCACTTT,CAACRVYNSPLHF,.,TRBJ1-6,.,TRBV2
TGTGCCAGCAGACGGGACAATTCACCCCTCCACTTT,CASRRDNSPLHF,.,TRBJ1-6,.,TRBV2
TGTGCTAGTGCCCCCGGCCTGACGAGGGGAAACATTCAGTACTTC,CASAPGLTRGNIQYF,.,TRBJ2-4,.,TRBV12-5
TGTGCCAGCAGCTTAGCGCCAGAGGCAGATACGCAGTATTTT,CASSLAPEADTQYF,.,TRBJ2-3,.,TRBV7-9
TGTGCCAGTAGTTCAATTCCGGGACAGGGAGGCACTGAAGCTTTCTTT,CASSSIPGQGGTEAFF,TRBD1,TRBJ1-1,.,TRBV19
TGTGCCAGCAGTACACAGATCCTGGCCCAGCATTTT,CASSTQILAQHF,.,TRBJ1-5,.,TRBV2
TGCGCCAGCAGCCAAGATCCGGGCGGCTACACCTTC,CASSQDPGGYTF,.,TRBJ1-2,few,TRBV4-3
TGTGCCAGCAGATCCAGACAGGCCGGCGGCTATGGCTACACCTTC,CASRSRQAGGYGYTF,.,TRBJ1-2,.,TRBV7-2
TGCGCCAGCAGCCAGTGGGCGGAGGCCTACGAGCAGTACTTC,CASSQWAEAYEQYF,.,TRBJ2-7,once,TRBV4-3
TGTGCCAGCAGCTCCACCGGGCCCGGGGAGCTGTTTTTT,CASSSTGPGELFF,.,TRBJ2-2,.,TRBV7-9
TGTGCCATCAGACCGGACAGAAACACCGGGGAGCTGTTTTTT,CAIRPDRNTGELFF,.,TRBJ2-2,.,TRBV10-3
TGTGCCAGCAGCATGCCACAGGGGGTCCCCACAGATACGCAGTATTTT,CASSMPQGVPTDTQYF,TRBD1,TRBJ2-3,once,TRBV7-8
TGCGCCAGCAGCTTGGGAGGGATAACAGATACGCAGTATTTT,CASSLGGITDTQYF,.,TRBJ2-3,.,TRBV5-1
TGTGCCTGGAGTCCTGGGAGGGGCTCTGGAAACACCATATATTTT,CAWSPGRGSGNTIYF,.,TRBJ1-3,.,TRBV30
TGTGCCAGCAGCGTAGGGACATCACAAGAGACCCAGTACTTC,CASSVGTSQETQYF,.,TRBJ2-5,.,TRBV9
TGTGCCAGCAGTTACTCTTTTCCGGGACACCGCTATGGCTACACCTTC,CASSYSFPGHRYGYTF,.,TRBJ1-2,.,TRBV6-7
TGTGCTAGTGGTTTGGTACTGACCTACAATGAGCAGTTCTTC,CASGLVLTYNEQFF,.,TRBJ2-1,.,TRBV12-5
TGCAGCGTTGAAGATGGCTTCTTGGGGTTGAACACTGAAGCTTTCTTT,CSVEDGFLGLNTEAFF,.,TRBJ1-1,medium-sized,TRBV29-1
TGTGCCAGCAGCTTATTCAATCAGCCCCAGCATTTT,CASSLFNQPQHF,.,TRBJ1-5,medium-sized,TRBV7-2
TGTGCCAGCACCCCACCGAGAGGAAACACTGAAGCTTTCTTT,CASTPPRGNTEAFF,.,TRBJ1-1,.,TRBV7-8
TGCGCCAGCAGCCAAGATACCGCTCCCCATGCCGGCTTC,CASSQDTAPHAGF,.,TRBJ1-2,.,TRBV4-1
TGTGCCACCAGGCGGGGGACAGCTAACTATGGCTACACCTTC,CATRRGTANYGYTF,TRBD1,TRBJ1-2,.,TRBV15
TGTGCCAGTAGTAATACGGGTGTAGCCGAGCAGTACTTC,CASSNTGVAEQYF,.,TRBJ2-7,.,TRBV19
TGTGCCAGCAGCTTAGTAACTAGCCAAGCGGGGGGGTACAATGAGCAGTTCTTC,CASSLVTSQAGGYNEQFF,TRBD2,TRBJ2-1,once,TRBV7-2
TGTGCCATCAGTGAGTCAAGACAGGGTAAAGGGGCTCAGCCCCAGCATTTT,CAISESRQGKGAQPQHF,TRBD1,TRBJ1-5,once,TRBV10-3
TGTGCCACCAGCAGAGATATCAAACTAGCGGGGGGGCGGGAGCAGTTCTTC,CATSRDIKLAGGREQFF,TRBD2,TRBJ2-1,.,TRBV15
TGCGCCAGCAGCCAAGTTTCGTTCAGGGAAAGGTCTGGGGCCAACGTCCTGACTTTC,CASSQVSFRERSGANVLTF,.,TRBJ2-6,once,TRBV4-1
TGTGCCAGCAGCCGACACAGGGCTGACAGTCACCTCTTC,CASSRHRADSHLF,.,TRBJ1-2,.,TRBV6-9
TGTGCCTGGAGTGGCGGGGGCAATCAGCCCCAGCATTTT,CAWSGGGNQPQHF,.,TRBJ1-5,.,TRBV30
TGCGCCAGCAGCTTGGGCAACAACTATGGCTACACCTTC,CASSLGNNYGYTF,.,TRBJ1-2,.,TRBV5-1
TGTGCCAGCAGCCGTAGCGGGGGGTTGGGGTACGAGACCCAGTACTTC,CASSRSGGLGYETQYF,TRBD2,TRBJ2-5,.,TRBV7-8
TGTGCCAGCACCTTGGGACAGCAACAAGAGACCCAGTACTTC,CASTLGQQQETQYF,TRBD1,TRBJ2-5,.,TRBV7-9
TGTGCCAGCGGGGTCAACGTCCTGACTTTC,CASGVNVLTF,.,TRBJ2-6,few,TRBV5-6
TGTGCCAGCTCACCACCAGTGACCTACGAGCAGTACTTC,CASSPPVTYEQYF,.,TRBJ2-7,.,TRBV18
TGTGCCAGCAGCCCCCCAGGCACAGATACGCAGTATTTT,CASSPPGTDTQYF,.,TRBJ2-3,.,TRBV7-2
TGTGCCAGCAATGACCAGGCCTACGAGCAGTACTTC,CASNDQAYEQYF,.,TRBJ2-7,.,TRBV28
TGTGCCAGCTCACCATCTGGAGAGCGCAACTATGGCTACACCTTC,CASSPSGERNYGYTF,.,TRBJ1-2,once,TRBV18
TGTGCCAGCAGCCCGGACAGTACTTCACCCCTCCACTTT,CASSPDSTSPLHF,.,TRBJ1-6,.,TRBV7-8
TGTGCCAGCAGCAGTGGTTTCCTCGGATTAAGGAATGAGCAGTTCTTC,CASSSGFLGLRNEQFF,.,TRBJ2-1,.,TRBV5-4